This T cell receptor beta chain emerged from a study of shared clonotypes between healthy human individuals (TCRdb year 2020). Notes on the research overall: A few men and a couple of women, aged 18 to 49 years, made up the cohort. To estimate repertoire size and how much clonotype sharing occurs between individuals, the study deeply sequenced the blood TCR repertoires of a handful of healthy adults. To increase sequencing depth and limit assay-specific biases, TCR repertoire library preparation and sequencing were carried out by different laboratories using diverse techniques. Each donor's leukapheresis produced roughly between about 0.8 and 10 billion PBMCs.

Healthy HIV-negative adults with no recently reported acute infections or vaccinations were included as donors. Every donor was a Caucasian adult residing in Nashville, Tennessee, USA. For unsorted samples, roughly 86 million PBMCs were counted and genomic DNA was extracted with the QIAamp DNA Blood Mini kit. After blood collection by leukapheresis, PBMCs were isolated using Ficoll-Histopaque density gradient centrifugation and then cryopreserved in the vapor phase of liquid nitrogen. The paper as a whole reports these results and caveats: Pairwise subsampling indicated that sequencing depth was expected to affect the degree of clonotype sharing among donors. Only blood was sampled, and tissue TCR repertoires likely differ from those in blood. Because the study included only a small number of donors, the genetic and exposure-history diversity represented was limited.

V is reduced by 6 bases and J by 7 bases, leaving a spacing of 10 bases between them. The germline V gene encodes CDR1 MDHEN and CDR2 SYDVKM. The CDR3, cysteine through phenylalanine, is 11 amino acids long. Left in the record is the CDR3 DNA by itself, 33 bases read in frame from the first base. Concerning this clone: Its antigen is still unknown. Base qualities are not provided; no much larger clone lies one nucleotide away.

Using the deep immunoSEQ assay, multiplex PCR amplified TCR CDR3 regions from genomic DNA. For each cell subset, the extracted genomic DNA was distributed evenly across all wells of several immunoSEQ 96-well plates, and each plate served as one replicate. Each replicate PCR for unsorted PBMC received roughly 290 ng genomic DNA, equal to tens of thousands of T cell genomes. Genomic DNA from unsorted PBMC was sequenced over ten immunoSEQ deep assay plates. Purified libraries were quantified with a Qubit 3.0 fluorometer, sized on a Bioanalyzer 2100, and re-quantified with the KAPA Library Quantification kit. A separate single-read 150-cycle Illumina NextSeq 550 flow cell was used to sequence each immunoSEQ 96-well plate. On the study's bioinformatics: The immunoSEQ output contained only junctional sequences without quality scores, so filtering could not match that applied to full-length reads. Sequences were annotated with PyIR, a Python wrapper for IgBLAST v1.9, using IMGT germline references to assign V/J genes and CDR3. Any read was removed if the V/J assignment was weak (E-value above 1e-6), the CDR3 was missing, or the read contained stop codons, out-of-frame junctions, or ambiguous translated residues. V3J clonotypes were defined as sequences sharing an identical inferred V gene, J gene, and CDR3 amino acid sequence. The percentage overlap between two repertoires was calculated by dividing the number of shared unique clonotypes by the size of the smaller repertoire. Three approaches were used to assess repertoire richness: RTK rarefaction, the Chao1 estimator, and Recon v2.1 estimates of unobserved clonotypes. Held by TCRdb, this immuneACCESS table contains in-frame sequences only and omits some clones. Under half of the omission traces to an unresolved V gene where checked; the cause of the rest is unknown. That table gives V, J and clone size, and the DNA gave D and trimming. The sample contains about 490,000 clones, 78% of them found a single time. About 12% of the sample is in the top ten clones.

The sequencing sample was made of PBMCs. Here the chain combines TRBV28 and TRBJ2-7; the D segment could be TRBD2, given 5 matching bases. The source of this sequence is a woman aged 40 to 50 in good health. Some clones in this sample may be carry-over from other donors' samples. In nucleotide form, the sequence is TGTGCCAGCAGCCGGAGGAGAGAGCAGTACTTC. This gives the protein CASSRRREQYF. With the portions outside the CDR3 filled from the reference TRBV28 and TRBJ2-7 genes, the complete variable region becomes DVKVTQSSRYLVKRTGEKVFLECVQDMDHENMFWYRQDPGLGLRLIYFSYDVKMKEKGDIPEGYSVSREKKERFSLILESASTNQTSMYLCASSRRREQYFGPGTRLTVT.